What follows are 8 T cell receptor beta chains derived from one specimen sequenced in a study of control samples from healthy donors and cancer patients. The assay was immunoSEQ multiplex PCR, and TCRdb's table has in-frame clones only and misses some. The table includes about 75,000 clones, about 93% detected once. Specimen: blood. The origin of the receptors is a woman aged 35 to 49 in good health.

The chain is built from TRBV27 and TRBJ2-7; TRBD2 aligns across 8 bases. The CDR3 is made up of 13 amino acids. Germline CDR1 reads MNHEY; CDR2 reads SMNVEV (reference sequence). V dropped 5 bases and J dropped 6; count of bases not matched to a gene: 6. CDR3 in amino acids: CASSPSAGGEQYF. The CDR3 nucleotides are TGTGCCAGCAGTCCATCGGCGGGGGGCGAGCAGTACTTC.

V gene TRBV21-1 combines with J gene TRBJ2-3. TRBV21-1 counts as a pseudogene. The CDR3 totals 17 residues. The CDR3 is CASSKAGCPCDTDTQYF. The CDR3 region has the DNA TGTGCCAGCAGCAAAGCAGGTTGTCCGTGTGACACAGATACGCAGTATTTT.

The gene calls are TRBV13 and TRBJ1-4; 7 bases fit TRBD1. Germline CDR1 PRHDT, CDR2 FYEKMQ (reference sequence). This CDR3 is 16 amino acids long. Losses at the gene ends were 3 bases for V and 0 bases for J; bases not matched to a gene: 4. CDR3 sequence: CASSFGTAATNEKLFF. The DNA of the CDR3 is TGTGCCAGCAGCTTTGGGACAGCCGCAACTAATGAAAAACTGTTTTTT. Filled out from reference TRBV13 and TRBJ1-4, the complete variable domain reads AAGVIQSPRHLIKEKRETATLKCYPIPRHDTVYWYQQGPGQDPQFLISFYEKMQSDKGSIPDRFSAQQFSDYHSELNMSSLELGDSALYFCASSFGTAATNEKLFFGSGTQLSVL.

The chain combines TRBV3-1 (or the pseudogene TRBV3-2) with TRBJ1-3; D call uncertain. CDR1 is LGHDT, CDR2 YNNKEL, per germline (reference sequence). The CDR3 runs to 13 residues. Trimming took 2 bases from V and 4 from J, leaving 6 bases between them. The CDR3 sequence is CASSQTQGNTIYF. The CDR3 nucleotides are TGTGCCAGCAGCCAAACTCAAGGAAACACCATATATTTT.

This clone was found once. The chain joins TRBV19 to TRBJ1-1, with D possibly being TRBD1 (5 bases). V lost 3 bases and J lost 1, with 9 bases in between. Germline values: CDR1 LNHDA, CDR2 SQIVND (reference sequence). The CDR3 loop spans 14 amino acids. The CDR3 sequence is CASSMGRANTEAFF. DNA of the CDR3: TGTGCCAGTAGTATGGGGCGGGCGAACACTGAAGCTTTCTTT.

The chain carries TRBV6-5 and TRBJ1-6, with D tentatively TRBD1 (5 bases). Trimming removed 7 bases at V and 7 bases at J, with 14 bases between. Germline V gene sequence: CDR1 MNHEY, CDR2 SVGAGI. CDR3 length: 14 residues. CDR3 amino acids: CASNAGNSNSPLHF. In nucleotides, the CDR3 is TGTGCCAGCAATGCAGGGAATTCGAATTCACCCCTCCACTTT.

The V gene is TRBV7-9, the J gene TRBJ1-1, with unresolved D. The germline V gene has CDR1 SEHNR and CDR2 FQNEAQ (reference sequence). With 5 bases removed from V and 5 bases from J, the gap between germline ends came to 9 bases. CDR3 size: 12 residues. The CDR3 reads CASSPLGTEAFF. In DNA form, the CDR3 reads TGTGCCAGCAGCCCTCTAGGGACTGAAGCTTTCTTT. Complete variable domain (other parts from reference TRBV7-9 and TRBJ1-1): DTGVSQNPRHKITKRGQNVTFRCDPISEHNRLYWYRQTLGQGPEFLTYFQNEAQLEKSRLLSDRFSAERPKGSFSTLEIQRTEQGDSAMYLCASSPLGTEAFFGQGTRLTVV.

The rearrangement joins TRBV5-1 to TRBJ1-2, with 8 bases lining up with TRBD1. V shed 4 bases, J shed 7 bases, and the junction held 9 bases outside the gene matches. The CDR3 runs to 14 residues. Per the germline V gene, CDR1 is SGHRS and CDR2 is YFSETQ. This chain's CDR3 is CASSVDRVEGGYTF. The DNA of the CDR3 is TGCGCCAGCAGCGTGGACAGGGTAGAAGGTGGCTACACCTTC.